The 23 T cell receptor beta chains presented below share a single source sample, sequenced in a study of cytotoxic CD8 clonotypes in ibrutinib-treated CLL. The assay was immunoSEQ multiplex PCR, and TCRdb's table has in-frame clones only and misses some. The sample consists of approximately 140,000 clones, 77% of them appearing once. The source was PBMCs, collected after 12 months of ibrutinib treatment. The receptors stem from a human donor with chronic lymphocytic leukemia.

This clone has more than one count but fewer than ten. The CDR3 spells CASSPRGGQQPQHF. The CDR3 coding sequence is TGTGCCAGTAGTCCGAGAGGGGGGCAACAGCCCCAGCATTTT. This chain links TRBV19 with TRBJ1-5, with D perhaps matching TRBD1 (6 bases). The CDR3 sequence is 14 residues long. V lost 5 bases to trimming and J lost 7 bases, with 15 bases between them. The germline V gene encodes CDR1 LNHDA and CDR2 SQIVND (reference sequence). The complete variable domain, with remaining parts taken from reference TRBV19 and TRBJ1-5, reads DGGITQSPKYLFRKEGQNVTLSCEQNLNHDAMYWYRQDPGQGLRLIYYSQIVNDFQKGDIAEGYSVSREKKESFPLTVTSAQKNPTAFYLCASSPRGGQQPQHFGDGTRLSIL.

The CDR3 reads CASSLAQYYEQYF. In DNA, the CDR3 is TGTGCCAGCAGTTTGGCGCAATACTACGAGCAGTACTTC. This chain connects TRBV28 to TRBJ2-7; no clear D gene. This CDR3 contains 13 residues. Trimming took 3 bases from V and 3 from J, leaving 9 bases between them. Germline V gives CDR1 MDHEN, CDR2 SYDVKM.

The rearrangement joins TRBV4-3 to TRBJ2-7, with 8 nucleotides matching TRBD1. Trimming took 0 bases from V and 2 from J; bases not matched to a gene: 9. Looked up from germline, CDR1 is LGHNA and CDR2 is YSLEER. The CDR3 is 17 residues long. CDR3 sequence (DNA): TGCGCCAGCAGCCAAGATCCAAACCGACAGGGGACCTACGAGCAGTACTTC. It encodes CASSQDPNRQGTYEQYF.

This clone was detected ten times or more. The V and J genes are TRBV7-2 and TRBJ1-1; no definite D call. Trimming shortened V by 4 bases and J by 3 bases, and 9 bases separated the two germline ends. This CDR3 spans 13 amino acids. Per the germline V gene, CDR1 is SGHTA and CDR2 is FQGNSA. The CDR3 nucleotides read TGTGCCAGCAGCTCCCTTCGGTACACTGAAGCTTTCTTT. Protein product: CASSSLRYTEAFF.

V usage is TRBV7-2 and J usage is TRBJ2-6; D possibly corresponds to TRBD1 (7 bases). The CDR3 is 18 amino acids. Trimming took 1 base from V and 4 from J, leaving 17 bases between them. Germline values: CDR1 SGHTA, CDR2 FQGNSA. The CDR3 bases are TGTGCCAGCAGCTTAGGCAGGGGGAGGCCCTCCGGGGCCAACGTCCTGACTTTC. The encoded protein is CASSLGRGRPSGANVLTF. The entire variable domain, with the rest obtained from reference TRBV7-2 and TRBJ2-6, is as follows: GAGVSQSPSNKVTEKGKDVELRCDPISGHTALYWYRQSLGQGLEFLIYFQGNSAPDKSGLPSDRFSAERTGGSVSTLTIQRTQQEDSAVYLCASSLGRGRPSGANVLTFGAGSRLTVL.

The CDR3 is CASSQDYEQYF. As DNA, the CDR3 is TGTGCCAGCAGCCAAGACTACGAGCAGTACTTC. The genes are TRBV14 and TRBJ2-7; no clear D. Trimming stripped 0 bases from V and 3 bases from J, with 0 bases between. The CDR3 runs to 11 residues. Germline V gene sequence: CDR1 SGHDN, CDR2 FVKESK.

This CDR3 is CASSLVLGGQGFGETQYF. CDR3 sequence (DNA): TGTGCCAGCAGCTTAGTCCTAGGTGGGCAGGGATTTGGAGAGACCCAGTACTTC. The V call is TRBV13, the J call TRBJ2-5, with D possibly being TRBD1 (5 bases). Germline V gene sequence: CDR1 PRHDT, CDR2 FYEKMQ (reference sequence). The CDR3 length is 18 residues. Trimming took off 1 base at V and 4 bases at J, with 22 bases between the two ends.

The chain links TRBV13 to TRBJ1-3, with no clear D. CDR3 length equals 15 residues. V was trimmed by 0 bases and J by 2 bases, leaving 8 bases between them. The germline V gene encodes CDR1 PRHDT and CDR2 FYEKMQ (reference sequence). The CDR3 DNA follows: TGTGCCAGCAGCTTAGGCGACATGACTGGAAACACCATATATTTT. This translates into CASSLGDMTGNTIYF.

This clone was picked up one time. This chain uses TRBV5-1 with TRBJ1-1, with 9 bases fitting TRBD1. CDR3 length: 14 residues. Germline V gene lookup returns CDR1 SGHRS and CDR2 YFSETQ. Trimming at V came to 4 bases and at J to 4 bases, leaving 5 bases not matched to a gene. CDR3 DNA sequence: TGCGCCAGCAGCATGGGACAGGGTGGCACTGAAGCTTTCTTT. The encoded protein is CASSMGQGGTEAFF.

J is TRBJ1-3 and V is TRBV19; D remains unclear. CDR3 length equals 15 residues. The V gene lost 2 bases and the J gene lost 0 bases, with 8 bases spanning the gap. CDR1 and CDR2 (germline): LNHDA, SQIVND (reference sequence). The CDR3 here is CASSIWQSSGNTIYF. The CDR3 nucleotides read TGTGCCAGTAGTATATGGCAGAGCTCTGGAAACACCATATATTTT.

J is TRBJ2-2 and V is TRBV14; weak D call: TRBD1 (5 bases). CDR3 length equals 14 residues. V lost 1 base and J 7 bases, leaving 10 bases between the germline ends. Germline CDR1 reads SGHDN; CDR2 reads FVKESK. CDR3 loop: CASSQGGQGGELFF. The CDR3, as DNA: TGTGCCAGCAGCCAAGGAGGTCAGGGCGGGGAGCTGTTTTTT.

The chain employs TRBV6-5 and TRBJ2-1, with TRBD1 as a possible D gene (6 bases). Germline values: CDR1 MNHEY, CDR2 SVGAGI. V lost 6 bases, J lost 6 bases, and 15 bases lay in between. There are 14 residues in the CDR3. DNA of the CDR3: TGTGCCAGCAGCGATCCGGGACATGCCAATGAGCAGTTCTTC. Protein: CASSDPGHANEQFF.

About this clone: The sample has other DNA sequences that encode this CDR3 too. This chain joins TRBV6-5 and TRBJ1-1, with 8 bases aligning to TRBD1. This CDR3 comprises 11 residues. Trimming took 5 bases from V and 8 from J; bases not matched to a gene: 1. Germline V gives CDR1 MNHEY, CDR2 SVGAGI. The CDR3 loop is CASSRQGEAFF. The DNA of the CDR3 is TGTGCCAGCAGTAGACAGGGGGAAGCTTTCTTT.

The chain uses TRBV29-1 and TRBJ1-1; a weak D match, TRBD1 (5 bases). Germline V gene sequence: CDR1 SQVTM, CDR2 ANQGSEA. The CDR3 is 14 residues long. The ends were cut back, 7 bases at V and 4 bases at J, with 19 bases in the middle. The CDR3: CSAQENRWVTEAFF. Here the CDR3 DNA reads TGCAGCGCCCAAGAAAACAGGTGGGTCACTGAAGCTTTCTTT. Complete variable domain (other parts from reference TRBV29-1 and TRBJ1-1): SAVISQKPSRDICQRGTSLTIQCQVDSQVTMMFWYRQQPGQSLTLIATANQGSEATYESGFVIDKFPISRPNLTFSTLTVSNMSPEDSSIYLCSAQENRWVTEAFFGQGTRLTVV.

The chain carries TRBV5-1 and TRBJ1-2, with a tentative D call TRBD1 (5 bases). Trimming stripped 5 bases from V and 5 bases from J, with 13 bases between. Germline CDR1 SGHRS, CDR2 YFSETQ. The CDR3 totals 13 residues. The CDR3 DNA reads TGCGCCAGCAGTGACGGGACGGCATATGGCTACACCTTC. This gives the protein CASSDGTAYGYTF.

CDR3 DNA sequence: TGTGCCTGGAACTCGGACTCGGAAAAACTGTTTTTT. Translation gives CAWNSDSEKLFF. The chain uses TRBV30 and TRBJ1-4; D gene ambiguous. The CDR3 consists of 12 residues. Germline V CDR1 and CDR2: GTSNPN, SVGIG (reference sequence). Trimming took 4 bases from V and 8 from J, leaving 11 bases between them. Drawing the rest from reference TRBV30 and TRBJ1-4, the complete variable domain is SQTIHQWPATLVQPVGSPLSLECTVEGTSNPNLYWYRQAAGRGLQLLFYSVGIGQISSEVPQNLSASRPQDRQFILSSKKLLLSDSGFYLCAWNSDSEKLFFGSGTQLSVL.

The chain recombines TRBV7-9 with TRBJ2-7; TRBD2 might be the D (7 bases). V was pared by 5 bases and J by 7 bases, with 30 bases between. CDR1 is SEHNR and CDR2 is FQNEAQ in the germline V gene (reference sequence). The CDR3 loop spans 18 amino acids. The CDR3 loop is CASSPPRQTGTTSWEQYF. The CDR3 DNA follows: TGTGCCAGCAGCCCGCCGCGTCAAACAGGGACTACCTCCTGGGAGCAGTACTTC.

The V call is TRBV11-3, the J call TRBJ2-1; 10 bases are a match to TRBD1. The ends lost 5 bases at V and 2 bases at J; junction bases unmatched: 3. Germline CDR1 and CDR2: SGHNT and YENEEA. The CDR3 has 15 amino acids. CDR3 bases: TGTGCCAGCAGCCCCGGGACAGGGGCCTACAATGAGCAGTTCTTC. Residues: CASSPGTGAYNEQFF.

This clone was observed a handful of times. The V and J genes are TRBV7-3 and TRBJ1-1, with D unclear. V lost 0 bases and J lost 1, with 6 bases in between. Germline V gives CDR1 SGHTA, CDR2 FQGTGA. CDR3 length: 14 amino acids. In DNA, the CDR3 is TGTGCCAGCAGCTTAACCCCGGGGAACACTGAAGCTTTCTTT. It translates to CASSLTPGNTEAFF.

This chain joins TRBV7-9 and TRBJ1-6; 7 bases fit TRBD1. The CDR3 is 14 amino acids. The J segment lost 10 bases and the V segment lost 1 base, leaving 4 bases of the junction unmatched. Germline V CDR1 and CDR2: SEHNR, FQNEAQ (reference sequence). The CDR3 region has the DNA TGTGCCAGCAGCTTAGGACAGGGAGGCTCACCCCTCCACTTT. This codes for CASSLGQGGSPLHF.

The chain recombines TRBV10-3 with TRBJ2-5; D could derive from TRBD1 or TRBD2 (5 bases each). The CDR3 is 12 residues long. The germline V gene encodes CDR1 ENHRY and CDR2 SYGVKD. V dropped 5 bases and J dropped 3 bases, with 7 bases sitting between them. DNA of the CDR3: TGTGCCATCAGTCAGGGAGAAGAGACCCAGTACTTC. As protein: CAISQGEETQYF.

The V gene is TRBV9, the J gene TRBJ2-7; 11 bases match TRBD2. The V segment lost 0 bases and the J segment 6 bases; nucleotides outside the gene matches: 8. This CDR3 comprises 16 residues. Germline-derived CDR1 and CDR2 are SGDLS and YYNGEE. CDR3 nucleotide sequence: TGTGCCAGCAGCGTAGGGGGAACTAGCGGGAGCTCCGAGCAGTACTTC. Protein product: CASSVGGTSGSSEQYF.

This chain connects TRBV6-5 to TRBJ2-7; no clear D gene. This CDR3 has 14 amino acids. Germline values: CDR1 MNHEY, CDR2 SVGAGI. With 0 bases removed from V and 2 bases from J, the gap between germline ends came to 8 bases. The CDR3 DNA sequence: TGTGCCAGCAGTTACTCGGGCGCGACCTACGAGCAGTACTTC. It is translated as CASSYSGATYEQYF.